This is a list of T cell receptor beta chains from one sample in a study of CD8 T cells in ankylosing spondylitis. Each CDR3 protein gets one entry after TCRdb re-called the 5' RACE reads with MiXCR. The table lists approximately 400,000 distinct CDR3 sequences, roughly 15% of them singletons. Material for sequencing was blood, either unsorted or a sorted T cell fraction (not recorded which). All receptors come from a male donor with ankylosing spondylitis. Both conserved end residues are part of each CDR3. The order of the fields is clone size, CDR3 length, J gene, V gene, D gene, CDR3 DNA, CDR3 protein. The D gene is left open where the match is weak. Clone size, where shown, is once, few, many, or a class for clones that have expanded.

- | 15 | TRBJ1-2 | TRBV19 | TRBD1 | TGTGCCAGTAGTGCGACAGGGGGCCGAGGACATGGCTACACCTTC | CASSATGGRGHGYTF
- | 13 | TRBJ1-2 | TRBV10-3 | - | TGTGCCATCAGTGAAGAGCCGTCCTATGGCTACACCTTC | CAISEEPSYGYTF
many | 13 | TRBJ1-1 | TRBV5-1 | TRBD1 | TGCGCCAGCAGCCCCCAGGGGGAGGCTGAAGCTTTCTTT | CASSPQGEAEAFF
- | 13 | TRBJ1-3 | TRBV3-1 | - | TGTGCCAGCAGCCAAGGGGCTGGAAACCCTATATATTTT | CASSQGAGNPIYF
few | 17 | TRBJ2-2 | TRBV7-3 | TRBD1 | TGTGCCAGCAGCTTATACAGGGGCATGATTAACACCGGGGAGCTGTTTTTT | CASSLYRGMINTGELFF
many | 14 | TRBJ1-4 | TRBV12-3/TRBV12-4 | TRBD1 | TGTGCCAGCAGTTCCGGACAGGGGACTGAAAAACTGTTTTTT | CASSSGQGTEKLFF
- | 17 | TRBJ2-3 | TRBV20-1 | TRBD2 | TGCAGCGACCTTGGGACTAGCGGGAGGCCCAACACAGATACGCAGTATTTT | CSDLGTSGRPNTDTQYF
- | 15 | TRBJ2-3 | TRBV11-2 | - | TGTGCCAGCAGCAGCAGGGGGGGGTCCACAGATACGCAGTATTTT | CASSSRGGSTDTQYF
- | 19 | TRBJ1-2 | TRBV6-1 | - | TGTGCCAGCAGCCAATCCATGGGTCCGGGTGGGGGCGCGAACTATGGCTACACCTTC | CASSQSMGPGGGANYGYTF
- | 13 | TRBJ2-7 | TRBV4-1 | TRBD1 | TGCGCCAGCAGCTACCCCGGACAGGAGAGCAAGTACTTC | CASSYPGQESKYF
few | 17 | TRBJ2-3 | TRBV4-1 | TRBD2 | TGCGCCAGCAGCCAAGAAACATCGGGACTAGCCACAGATACGCAGTATTTT | CASSQETSGLATDTQYF
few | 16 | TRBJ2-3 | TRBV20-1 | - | TGCAGTGCTCCCCTCTCCGAGCGGCGTAGCACAGATACGCAGTATTTT | CSAPLSERRSTDTQYF
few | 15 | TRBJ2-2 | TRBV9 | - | TGTGCCAGCAGCGGGCGGACATCCCCGGCGGGGGAGCTGTTTTTT | CASSGRTSPAGELFF
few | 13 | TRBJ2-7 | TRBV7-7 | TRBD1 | TGTGCTAGCAGCCCAGGGGGCGACGGCGAGCAGTACTTC | CASSPGGDGEQYF
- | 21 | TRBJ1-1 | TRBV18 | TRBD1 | TGTGCCAGCTCACCACGGCTGCCGAAGGACAGGGGGCCCGGATTAAGCACTGAAGCTTTCTTT | CASSPRLPKDRGPGLSTEAFF
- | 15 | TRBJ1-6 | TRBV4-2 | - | TGTGCCAGCAGCCAAGAAACACGGCCTGATTCACCCCTCCACTTT | CASSQETRPDSPLHF
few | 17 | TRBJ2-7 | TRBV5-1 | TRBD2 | TGCGCCAGCAGCTTGATGGTTCCGAGCGGGAGGGGGTACGAGCAGTACTTC | CASSLMVPSGRGYEQYF
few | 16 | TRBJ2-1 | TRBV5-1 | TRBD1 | TGCGCCAGCAGCCGTCTCGAGGGCAGGGGGTACAATGAGCAGTTCTTC | CASSRLEGRGYNEQFF
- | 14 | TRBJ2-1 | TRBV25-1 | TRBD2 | TGTGCCAGCAGTGAACCACCCTCTGCGGGAGGGTTGTTCTTC | CASSEPPSAGGLFF
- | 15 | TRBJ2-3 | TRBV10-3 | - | TGTGCCATCAGTGAGTCGGACGGCGGCACAGATACGCAGTATTTT | CAISESDGGTDTQYF
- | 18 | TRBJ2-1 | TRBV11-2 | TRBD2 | TGTGCCAGCAGCTCCCCAGGGAGTAGCGGGAGTTCCTACAATGAGCAGTTCTTC | CASSSPGSSGSSYNEQFF
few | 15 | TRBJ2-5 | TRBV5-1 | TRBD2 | TGCGCCAGCAGCAAAGTAGCGGGGGTCCAAGAGACCCAGTACTTC | CASSKVAGVQETQYF
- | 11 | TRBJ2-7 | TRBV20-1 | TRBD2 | TGCCTAGCGGTTAGGCTGCGGGAGCAGTACTTC | CLAVRLREQYF
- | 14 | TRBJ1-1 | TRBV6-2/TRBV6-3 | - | TGTGCCAGCAGTTCCACCCGGGGCACCCTTGAAGCTTTCTTT | CASSSTRGTLEAFF